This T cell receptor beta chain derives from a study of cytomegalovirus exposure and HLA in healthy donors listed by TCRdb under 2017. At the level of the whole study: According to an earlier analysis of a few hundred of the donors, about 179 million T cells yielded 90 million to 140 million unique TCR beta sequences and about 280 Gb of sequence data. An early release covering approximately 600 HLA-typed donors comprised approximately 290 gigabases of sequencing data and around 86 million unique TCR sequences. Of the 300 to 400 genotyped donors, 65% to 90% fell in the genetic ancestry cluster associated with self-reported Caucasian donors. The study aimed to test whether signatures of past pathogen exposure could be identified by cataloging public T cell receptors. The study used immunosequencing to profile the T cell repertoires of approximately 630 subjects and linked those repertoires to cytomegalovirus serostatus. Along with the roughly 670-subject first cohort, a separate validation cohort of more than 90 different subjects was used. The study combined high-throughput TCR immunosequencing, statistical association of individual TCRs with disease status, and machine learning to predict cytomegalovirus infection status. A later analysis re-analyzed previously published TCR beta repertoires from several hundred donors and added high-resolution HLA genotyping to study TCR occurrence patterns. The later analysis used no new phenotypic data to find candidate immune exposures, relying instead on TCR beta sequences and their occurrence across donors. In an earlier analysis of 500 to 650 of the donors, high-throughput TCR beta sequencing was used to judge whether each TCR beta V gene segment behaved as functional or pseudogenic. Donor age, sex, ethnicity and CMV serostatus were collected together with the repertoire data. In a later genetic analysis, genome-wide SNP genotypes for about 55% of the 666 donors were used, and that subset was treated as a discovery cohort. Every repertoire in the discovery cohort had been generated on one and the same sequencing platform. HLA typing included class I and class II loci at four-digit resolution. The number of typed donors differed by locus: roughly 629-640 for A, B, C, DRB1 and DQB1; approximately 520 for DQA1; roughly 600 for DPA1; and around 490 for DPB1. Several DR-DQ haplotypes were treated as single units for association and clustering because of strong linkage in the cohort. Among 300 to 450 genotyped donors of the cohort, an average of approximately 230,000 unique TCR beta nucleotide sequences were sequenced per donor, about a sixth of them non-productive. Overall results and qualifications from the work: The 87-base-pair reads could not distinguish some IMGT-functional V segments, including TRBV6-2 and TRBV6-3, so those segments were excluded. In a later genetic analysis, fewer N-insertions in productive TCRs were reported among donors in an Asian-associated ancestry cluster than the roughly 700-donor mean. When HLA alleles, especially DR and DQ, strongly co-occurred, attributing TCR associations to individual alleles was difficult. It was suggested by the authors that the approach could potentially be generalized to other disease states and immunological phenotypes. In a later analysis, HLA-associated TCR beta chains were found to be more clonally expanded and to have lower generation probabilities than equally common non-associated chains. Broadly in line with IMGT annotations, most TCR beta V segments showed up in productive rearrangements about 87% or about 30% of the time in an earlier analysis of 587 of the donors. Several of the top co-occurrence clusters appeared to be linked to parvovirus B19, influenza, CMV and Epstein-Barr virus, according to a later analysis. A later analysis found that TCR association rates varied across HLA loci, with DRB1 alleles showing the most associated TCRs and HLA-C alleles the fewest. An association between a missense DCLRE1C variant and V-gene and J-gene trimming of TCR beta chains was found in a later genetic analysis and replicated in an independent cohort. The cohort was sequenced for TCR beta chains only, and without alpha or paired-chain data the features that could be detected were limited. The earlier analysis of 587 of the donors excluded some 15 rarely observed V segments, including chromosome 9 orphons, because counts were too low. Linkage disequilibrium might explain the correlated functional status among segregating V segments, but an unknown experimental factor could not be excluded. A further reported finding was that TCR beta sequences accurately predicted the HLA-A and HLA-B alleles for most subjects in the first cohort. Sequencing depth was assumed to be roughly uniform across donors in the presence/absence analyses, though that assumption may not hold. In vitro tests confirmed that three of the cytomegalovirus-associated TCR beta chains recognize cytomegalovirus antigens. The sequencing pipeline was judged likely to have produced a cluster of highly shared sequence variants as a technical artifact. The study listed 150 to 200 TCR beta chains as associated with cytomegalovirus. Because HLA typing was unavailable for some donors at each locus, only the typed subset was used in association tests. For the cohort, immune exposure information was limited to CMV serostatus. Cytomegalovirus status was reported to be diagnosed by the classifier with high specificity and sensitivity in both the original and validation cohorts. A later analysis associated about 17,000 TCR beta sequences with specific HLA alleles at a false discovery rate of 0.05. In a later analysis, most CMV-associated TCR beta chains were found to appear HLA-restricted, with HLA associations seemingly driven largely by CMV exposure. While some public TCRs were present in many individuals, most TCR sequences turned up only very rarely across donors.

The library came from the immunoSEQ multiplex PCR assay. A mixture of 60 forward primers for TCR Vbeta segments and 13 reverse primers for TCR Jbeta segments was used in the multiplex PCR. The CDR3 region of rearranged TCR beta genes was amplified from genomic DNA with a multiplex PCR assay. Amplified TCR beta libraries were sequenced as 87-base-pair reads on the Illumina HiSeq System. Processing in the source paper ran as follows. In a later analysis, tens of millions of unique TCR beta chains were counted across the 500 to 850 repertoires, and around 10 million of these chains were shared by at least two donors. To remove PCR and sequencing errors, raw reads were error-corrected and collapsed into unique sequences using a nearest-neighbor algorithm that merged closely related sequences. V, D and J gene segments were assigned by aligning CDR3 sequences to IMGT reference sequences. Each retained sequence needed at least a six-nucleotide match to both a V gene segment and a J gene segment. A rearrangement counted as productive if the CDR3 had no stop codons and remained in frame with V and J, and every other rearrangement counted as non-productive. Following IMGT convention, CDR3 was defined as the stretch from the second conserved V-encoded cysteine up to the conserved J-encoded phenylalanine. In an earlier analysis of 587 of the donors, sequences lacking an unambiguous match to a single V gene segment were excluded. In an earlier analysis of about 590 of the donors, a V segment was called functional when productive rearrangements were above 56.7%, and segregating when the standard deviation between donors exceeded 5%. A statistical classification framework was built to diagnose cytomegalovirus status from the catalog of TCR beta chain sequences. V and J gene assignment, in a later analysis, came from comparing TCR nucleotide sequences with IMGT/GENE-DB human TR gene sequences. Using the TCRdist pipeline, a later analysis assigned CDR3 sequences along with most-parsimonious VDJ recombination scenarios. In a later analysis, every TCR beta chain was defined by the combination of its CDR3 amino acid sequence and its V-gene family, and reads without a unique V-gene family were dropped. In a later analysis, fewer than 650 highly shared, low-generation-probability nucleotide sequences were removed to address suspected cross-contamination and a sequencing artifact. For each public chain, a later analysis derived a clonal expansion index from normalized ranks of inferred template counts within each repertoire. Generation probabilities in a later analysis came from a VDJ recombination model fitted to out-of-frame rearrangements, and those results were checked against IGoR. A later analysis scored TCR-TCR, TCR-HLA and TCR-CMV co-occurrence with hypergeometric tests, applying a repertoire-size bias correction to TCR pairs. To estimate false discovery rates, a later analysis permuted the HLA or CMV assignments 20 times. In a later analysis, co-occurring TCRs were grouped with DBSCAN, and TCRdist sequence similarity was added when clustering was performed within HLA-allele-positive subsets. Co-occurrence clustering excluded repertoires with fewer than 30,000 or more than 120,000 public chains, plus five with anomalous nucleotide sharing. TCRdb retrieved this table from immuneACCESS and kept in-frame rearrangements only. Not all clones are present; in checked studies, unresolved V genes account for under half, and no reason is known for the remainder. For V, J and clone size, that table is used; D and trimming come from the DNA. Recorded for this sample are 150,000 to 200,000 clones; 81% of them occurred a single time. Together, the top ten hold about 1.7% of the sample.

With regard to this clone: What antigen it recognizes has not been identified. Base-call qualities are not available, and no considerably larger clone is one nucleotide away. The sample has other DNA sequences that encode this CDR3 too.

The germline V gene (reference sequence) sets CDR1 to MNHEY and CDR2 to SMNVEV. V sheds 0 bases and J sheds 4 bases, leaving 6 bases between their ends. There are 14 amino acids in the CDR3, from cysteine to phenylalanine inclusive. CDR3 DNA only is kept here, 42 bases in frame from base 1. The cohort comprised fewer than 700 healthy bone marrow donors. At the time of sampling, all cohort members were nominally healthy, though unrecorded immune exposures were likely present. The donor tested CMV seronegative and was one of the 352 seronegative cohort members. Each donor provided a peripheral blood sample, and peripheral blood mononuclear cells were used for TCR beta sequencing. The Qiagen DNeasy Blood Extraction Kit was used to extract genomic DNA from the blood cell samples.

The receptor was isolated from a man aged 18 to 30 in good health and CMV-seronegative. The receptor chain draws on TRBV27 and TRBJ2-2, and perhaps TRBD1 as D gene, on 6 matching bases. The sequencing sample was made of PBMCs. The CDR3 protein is CASSLSRGTGELFF. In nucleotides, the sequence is TGTGCCAGCAGTTTATCCAGGGGCACCGGGGAGCTGTTTTTT.